A selection of T cell receptor beta chains follows, all from one sample in a study of vaccination effects on CD4 cells after COVID-19. Method: immunoSEQ multiplex PCR; TCRdb's copy keeps in-frame clones and lacks some. Among more than 45,000 clones, 76% were seen once, and the ten largest hold 5% to 6.5%. No antigens are known for them. This material consisted of CD4+ T cells from PBMCs cultured with HIV peptides, taken before COVID-19 vaccination. The origin of the receptors is a human donor who had a prior SARS-CoV-2 infection. Each CDR3 is given with its conserved first and last residue. The D gene is left open where the match is weak. Clone size is given for some rows only: seen once, a few or many times, or a class if the clone is expanded.

J,D,V,size,CDR3,DNA
TRBJ2-7,-,TRBV12-3/TRBV12-4,once,CASSLGESYEQYF,TGTGCCAGCAGTTTAGGCGAGAGCTACGAGCAGTACTTC
TRBJ2-3,TRBD2,TRBV30,few,CAGRSAGGTDTQYF,TGTGCCGGACGCTCAGCGGGGGGCACAGATACGCAGTATTTT
TRBJ1-2,-,TRBV7-8,once,CASSLGQYYGYTF,TGTGCCAGCAGCTTAGGACAGTACTATGGCTACACCTTC
TRBJ2-5,-,TRBV9,-,CASSVVPDGETQYF,TGTGCCAGCAGCGTAGTGCCTGACGGGGAGACCCAGTACTTC
TRBJ2-5,-,TRBV18,-,CASSPLQKETQYF,TGTGCCAGCTCACCTCTCCAGAAGGAGACCCAGTACTTC
TRBJ1-2,-,TRBV7-3,-,CASSLTDGYGYTF,TGTGCCAGCAGCTTAACGGACGGCTATGGCTACACCTTC
TRBJ2-5,TRBD1,TRBV7-9,-,CASSLTGQAGETQYF,TGTGCCAGCAGCTTGACCGGACAGGCCGGGGAGACCCAGTACTTC
TRBJ2-1,TRBD2,TRBV7-3,once,CASSPRGGGGYNEQFF,TGTGCCAGCAGCCCCCGGGGGGGCGGGGGTTACAATGAGCAGTTCTTC
TRBJ2-3,TRBD2,TRBV24-1,-,CATSSGGLAGRDTQYF,TGTGCCACCTCCTCTGGGGGACTAGCGGGACGAGATACGCAGTATTTT
TRBJ2-5,-,TRBV15,few,CATSRDLGGAETQYF,TGTGCCACCAGCAGAGATTTAGGAGGGGCTGAGACCCAGTACTTC
TRBJ1-6,TRBD1,TRBV5-1,few,CASSFRQGSSYNSPLHF,TGCGCCAGCAGCTTCCGACAGGGGAGTTCCTATAATTCACCCCTCCACTTT